This TCR beta chain appears in the sequencing data of a study of cytomegalovirus exposure and HLA in healthy donors. In the study overall: Tens of millions of unique TCRs from HLA-typed donors were held in an early data release. Study-wide findings and caveats: The study flagged fewer than 200 TCR beta chains as cytomegalovirus-associated. A later analysis showed that HLA-associated TCR beta chains had undergone more clonal expansion than equally common others.

The CDR3 runs to 13 residues. V shed 4 bases, J shed 2 bases, and the junction held 1 base outside the gene matches. Germline-derived CDR1 and CDR2 are SGHNT and YYREEE (reference sequence). With respect to this clone: The antigen is undetermined.

A multiplex PCR was run with 60 Vbeta primers and 13 Jbeta primers. Using immunoSEQ multiplex PCR, the repertoire was profiled, and TCRdb retains in-frame clones only, with some absent. In the table there are about 150,000 clones, 85% of which are singletons. Specimen: PBMCs. The origin of this receptor is a boy aged 2 to 10 in good health and CMV-seronegative. V gene TRBV5-4 combines with J gene TRBJ2-7; 9 positions match TRBD1. Here the CDR3 reads CASSRTGAYEQYF. CDR3 nucleotide sequence: TGTGCCAGCAGCAGGACAGGGGCCTACGAGCAGTACTTC. Complete variable domain (other parts from reference TRBV5-4 and TRBJ2-7): ETGVTQSPTHLIKTRGQQVTLRCSSQSGHNTVSWYQQALGQGPQFIFQYYREEENGRGNFPPRFSGLQFPNYSSELNVNALELDDSALYLCASSRTGAYEQYFGPGTRLTVT.